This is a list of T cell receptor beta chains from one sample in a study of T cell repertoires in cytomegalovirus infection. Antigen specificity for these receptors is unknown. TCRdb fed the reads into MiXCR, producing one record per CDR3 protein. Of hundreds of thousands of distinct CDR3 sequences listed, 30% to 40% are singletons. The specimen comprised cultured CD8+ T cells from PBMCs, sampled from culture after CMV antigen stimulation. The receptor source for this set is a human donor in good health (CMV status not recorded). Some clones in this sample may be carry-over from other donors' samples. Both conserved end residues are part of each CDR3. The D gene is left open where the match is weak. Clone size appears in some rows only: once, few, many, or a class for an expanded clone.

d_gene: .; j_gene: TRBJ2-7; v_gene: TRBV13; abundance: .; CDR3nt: TGTGCCAGCAGCTTCAGTGGGGGGCAGGTCGAGCAGTACTTC; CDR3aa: CASSFSGGQVEQYF
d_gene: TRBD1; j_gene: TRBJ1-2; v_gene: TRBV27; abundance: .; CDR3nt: TGTGCCAGCAGTTTAGCCGGGACAGGGGTACTGTATGGCTACACCTTC; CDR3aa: CASSLAGTGVLYGYTF
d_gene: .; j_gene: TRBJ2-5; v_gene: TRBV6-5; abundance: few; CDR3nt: TGTGCCAGCAGTTACTCGAATTTTGGGACGGGGATCGTGGAGACCCAGTACTTC; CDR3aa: CASSYSNFGTGIVETQYF
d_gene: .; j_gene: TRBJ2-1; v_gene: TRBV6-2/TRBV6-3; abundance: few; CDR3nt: TGTGCCAGCAGTCAAACAAGAAGGTCCTACAATGAGCAGTTCTTC; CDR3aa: CASSQTRRSYNEQFF
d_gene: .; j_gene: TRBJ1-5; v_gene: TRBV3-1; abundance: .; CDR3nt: TGTGCCAGCAGCCAAGACAGGGGCAGGGGACAGCCCCAGCATTTT; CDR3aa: CASSQDRGRGQPQHF
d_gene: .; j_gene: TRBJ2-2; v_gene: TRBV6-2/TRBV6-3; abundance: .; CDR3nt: TGTGCCAGCAGTCAGGGACCGTTGAACACCGGGGAGCTGTTTTTT; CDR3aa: CASSQGPLNTGELFF
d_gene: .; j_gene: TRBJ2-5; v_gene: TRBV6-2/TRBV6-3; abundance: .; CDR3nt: TGTGCCAGCAGTTACTCAGATTACCCCCCACAAGAGACCCAGTACTTC; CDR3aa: CASSYSDYPPQETQYF
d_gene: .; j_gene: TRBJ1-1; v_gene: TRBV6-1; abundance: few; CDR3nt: TGTGCCAGCAGTCCCCCAACGACAGGCGGTTACACTGAAGCTTTCTTT; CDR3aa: CASSPPTTGGYTEAFF
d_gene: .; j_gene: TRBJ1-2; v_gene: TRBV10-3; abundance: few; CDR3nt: TGTGCCATCTTGACCCTCTATGGCTACACCTTC; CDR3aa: CAILTLYGYTF
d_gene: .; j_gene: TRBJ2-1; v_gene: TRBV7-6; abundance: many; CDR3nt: TGTGCCAGCAGCTCCACCATTCCCGGGACACCCAACAATGAGCAGTTCTTC; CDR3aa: CASSSTIPGTPNNEQFF
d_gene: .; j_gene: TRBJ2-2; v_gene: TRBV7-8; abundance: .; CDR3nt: TGTGCCAGCAGCTTATTGGACGGGAACACCGGGGAGCTGTTTTTT; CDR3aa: CASSLLDGNTGELFF
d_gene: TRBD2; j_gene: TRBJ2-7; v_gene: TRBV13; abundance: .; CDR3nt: TGTGCCAGCAGCCCAGGGACTAGGGCCTACGAGCAGTACTTC; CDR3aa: CASSPGTRAYEQYF
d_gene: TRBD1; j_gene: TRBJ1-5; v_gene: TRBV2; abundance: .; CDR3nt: TGTGCCAGCAGCTCGGGACAGCGAATTAATCAGCCCCAGCATTTT; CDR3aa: CASSSGQRINQPQHF
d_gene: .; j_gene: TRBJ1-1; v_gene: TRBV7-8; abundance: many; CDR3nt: TGTGCCAGCAGCGAGACGGGTGGGGACACTGAAGCTTTCTTT; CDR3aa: CASSETGGDTEAFF
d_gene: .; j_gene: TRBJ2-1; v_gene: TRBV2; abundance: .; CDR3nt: TGTGCCAGCAGTGAGATGTGGGAAGTTGAGCAGTTCTTC; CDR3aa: CASSEMWEVEQFF
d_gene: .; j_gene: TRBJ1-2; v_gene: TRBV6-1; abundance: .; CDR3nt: TGTGCCAGCAGTGAAAGGGACACCCCTAACTATGGCTACACCTTC; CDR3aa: CASSERDTPNYGYTF
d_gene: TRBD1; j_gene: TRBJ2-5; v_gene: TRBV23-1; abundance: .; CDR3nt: TGCGCCAGCAGGGGACAGGGGCTAACTTCAGGCCGGGAGACCCAGTACTTC; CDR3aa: CASRGQGLTSGRETQYF
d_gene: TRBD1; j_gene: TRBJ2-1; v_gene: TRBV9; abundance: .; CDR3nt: TGTGCCAGCAGAGACAGGGATGGCAATGAGCAGTTCTTC; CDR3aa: CASRDRDGNEQFF
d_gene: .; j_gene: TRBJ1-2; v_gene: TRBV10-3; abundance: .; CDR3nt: TGTGCCATCAGTGAGGACCGAACCTATGGCTACACCTTC; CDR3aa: CAISEDRTYGYTF
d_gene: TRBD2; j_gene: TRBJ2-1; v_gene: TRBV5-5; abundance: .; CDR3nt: TGTGCCAGCAGCTTGGGAACTAGCGGCCGCTCCTACAATGAGCAGTTCTTC; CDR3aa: CASSLGTSGRSYNEQFF
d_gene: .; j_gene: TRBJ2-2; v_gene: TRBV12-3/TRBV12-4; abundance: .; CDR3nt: TGTGCCACCCCCCTGGGGGGCGCGGGCGGGGAGCTGTTTTTT; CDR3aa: CATPLGGAGGELFF
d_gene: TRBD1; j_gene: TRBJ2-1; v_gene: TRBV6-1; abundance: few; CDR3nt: TGTGCCAGCACCCGAAAGGGACAGGGGTACAATGAGCAGTTCTTC; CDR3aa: CASTRKGQGYNEQFF
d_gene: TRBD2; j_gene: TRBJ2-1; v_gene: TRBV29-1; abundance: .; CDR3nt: TGCAGCGTGGGAGGACTAGCGGGGGTTTCCTACAATGAGCAGTTCTTC; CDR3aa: CSVGGLAGVSYNEQFF
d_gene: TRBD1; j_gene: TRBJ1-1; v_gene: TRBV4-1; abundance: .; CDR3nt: TGCGCCAGCAGCCAATGGACAGGGGTGAACACTGAAGCTTTCTTT; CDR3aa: CASSQWTGVNTEAFF
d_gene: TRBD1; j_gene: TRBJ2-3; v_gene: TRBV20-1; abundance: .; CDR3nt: TGCAGTGCTAGAGACGGCCAGGGGGGCACAGATACGCAGTATTTT; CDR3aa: CSARDGQGGTDTQYF
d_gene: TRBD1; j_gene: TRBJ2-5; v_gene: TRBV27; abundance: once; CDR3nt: TGTGCCAGCAGTTTATCGAGGGGGCGCCCCCAAGAGACCCAGTACTTC; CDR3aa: CASSLSRGRPQETQYF
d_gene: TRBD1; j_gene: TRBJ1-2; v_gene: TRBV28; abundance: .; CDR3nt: TGTGCCAGCAGTTCGGGACAGGCAGACTATGGCTACACCTTC; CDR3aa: CASSSGQADYGYTF
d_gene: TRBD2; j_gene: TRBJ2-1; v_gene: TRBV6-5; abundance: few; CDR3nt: TGTGCCAGCAGGCATGGACTAGCGGGGGACAATGAGCAGTTCTTC; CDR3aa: CASRHGLAGDNEQFF
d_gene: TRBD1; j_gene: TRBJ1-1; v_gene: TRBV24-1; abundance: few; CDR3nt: TGTGCCACCAGTTCCCAGGGACAGCACACTGAAGCTTTCTTT; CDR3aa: CATSSQGQHTEAFF